This entry lists 25 T cell receptor beta chains sequenced from one sample in a study of shared clonotypes between healthy human individuals. Terminally differentiated effector memory CD45RA+ cells were excluded from the naive CD8 cells, which were CD45RO-negative and positively selected for CCR7. TCRdb's table, derived via immunoSEQ multiplex PCR, lists solely in-frame clones and lacks some. The sample includes hundreds of thousands of clones, about 91% of them seen just once. Sequenced sample: naive CD8+ T cells sorted from blood. The source is a man aged 30 to 45 in good health.

This clone occurred once. Other DNA sequences in this specimen translate into the identical CDR3. V gene TRBV7-9 combines with J gene TRBJ2-2; no definite D call. CDR1 SEHNR and CDR2 FQNEAQ come from the germline V gene (reference sequence). CDR3 length equals 15 residues. The V gene lost 4 bases and the J gene lost 1 base, with 10 bases spanning the gap. Here the CDR3 reads CASSSPRLNTGELFF. DNA of the CDR3: TGTGCCAGCAGCTCCCCCAGACTGAACACCGGGGAGCTGTTTTTT.

This chain joins TRBV10-3 and TRBJ1-3; no clear D gene. Germline V gives CDR1 ENHRY, CDR2 SYGVKD. V lost 11 bases, J lost 1 base, and 9 bases lay in between. This CDR3 comprises 12 residues. This CDR3 is CALRGSGNTIYF. The CDR3 DNA follows: TGTGCCCTACGTGGATCTGGAAACACCATATATTTT.

The rearrangement joins TRBV10-3 to TRBJ2-2, with D possibly TRBD2 on 5 matching bases. The CDR3 sequence is 14 residues long. Per germline, CDR1 ENHRY and CDR2 SYGVKD. V lost 5 bases, J lost 6 bases, and 13 bases lay in between. In DNA, the CDR3 is TGTGCCATCAGTCGGGAAGCTGTCCCCGGGGAGCTGTTTTTT. Protein: CAISREAVPGELFF.

The chain recombines TRBV11-2 with TRBJ2-1, with TRBD2 matching 10 bases. This CDR3 spans 18 amino acids. With V trimmed by 0 bases and J by 0 bases, 5 bases remained unmatched. Germline lookup yields CDR1 SGHAT and CDR2 FQNNGV. DNA of the CDR3: TGTGCCAGCAGCTTAGATTTTGGACTAGCGGACTCCTACAATGAGCAGTTCTTC. Protein sequence: CASSLDFGLADSYNEQFF. The full variable domain, rest sourced from reference TRBV11-2 and TRBJ2-1, is EAGVAQSPRYKIIEKRQSVAFWCNPISGHATLYWYQQILGQGPKLLIQFQNNGVVDDSQLPKDRFSAERLKGVDSTLKIQPAKLEDSAVYLCASSLDFGLADSYNEQFFGPGTRLTVL.

CDR3 in DNA: TGTGCCAGCAGTTCCTGGCAGTTGACTGAAGCTTTCTTT. This translates into CASSSWQLTEAFF. V usage is TRBV27 and J usage is TRBJ1-1; D not resolved. The CDR3 spans 13 residues. Germline CDR1 is MNHEY and CDR2 is SMNVEV (reference sequence). V was shortened by 4 bases and J by 5 bases, with 11 bases between the two germline ends.

The chain is built from TRBV7-9 and TRBJ2-2; D is unclear. The CDR3 length is 13 residues. Trimming cost V 4 bases and J 8 bases, with 11 bases left between them. Germline assignment: CDR1 SEHNR and CDR2 FQNEAQ (reference sequence). The CDR3 sequence: CASSSTIRGELFF. Written as DNA, the CDR3 is TGTGCCAGCAGCTCTACGATTAGGGGGGAGCTGTTTTTT.

V usage is TRBV11-2 and J usage is TRBJ2-3; D remains ambiguous. Deletions cut 5 bases from V and 0 bases from J, with 6 bases between. Germline V gives CDR1 SGHAT, CDR2 FQNNGV. The CDR3 runs to 13 residues. The DNA of the CDR3 is TGTGCCAGCAGCCCCTTCAGCACAGATACGCAGTATTTT. This gives the protein CASSPFSTDTQYF.

The chain is built from TRBV7-6 and TRBJ2-1, with TRBD2 as a possible D gene (5 bases). V dropped 5 bases and J dropped 7 bases, with 15 bases sitting between them. CDR3 length: 14 residues. Germline CDR1 reads SGHVS; CDR2 reads FNYEAQ. The CDR3 here is CASSPLGRGNEQFF. In DNA form, the CDR3 reads TGTGCCAGCAGCCCGTTGGGCCGAGGGAATGAGCAGTTCTTC.

The V and J genes are TRBV27 and TRBJ2-7, with no clear D. Germline-derived CDR1 and CDR2 are MNHEY and SMNVEV (reference sequence). Trimming took off 6 bases at V and 0 bases at J, with 6 bases between the two ends. CDR3 length: 12 amino acids. In DNA form, the CDR3 reads TGTGCCAGCAGGGATAGCTCCTACGAGCAGTACTTC. Translating gives CASRDSSYEQYF.

Notes on this clone: The same CDR3 arises from other DNA sequences in this sample as well. The chain employs TRBV2 and TRBJ1-1; D not resolved. CDR3 size: 13 residues. With 3 bases removed from V and 2 bases from J, the gap between germline ends came to 7 bases. Per the germline V gene, CDR1 is SNHLY and CDR2 is FYNNEI. CDR3: CASSDSRNTEAFF. The CDR3 nucleotides are TGTGCCAGCAGTGATTCAAGAAACACTGAAGCTTTCTTT.

The chain combines TRBV2 with TRBJ1-2; D uncertain. The germline V and J ends were trimmed by 3 bases and 3 bases, with 11 bases remaining between them. Germline values: CDR1 SNHLY, CDR2 FYNNEI. The CDR3 has 14 amino acids. The CDR3 protein is CASSEAGPYYGYTF. CDR3 DNA sequence: TGTGCCAGCAGTGAGGCGGGTCCATACTATGGCTACACCTTC.

As for this clone: This same CDR3 is encoded by further DNA sequences in the sample. The chain recombines TRBV7-9 with TRBJ2-7; D might be TRBD2 (7 bases). The CDR3 is made up of 12 amino acids. The V gene's germline CDR1 is SEHNR and CDR2 FQNEAQ (reference sequence). Deletions cut 5 bases from V and 4 bases from J, with 9 bases between. In DNA form, the CDR3 reads TGTGCCAGCAGCAAGGGGGGGTACGAGCAGTACTTC. It encodes CASSKGGYEQYF.

The V and J genes are TRBV27 and TRBJ2-7; the D gene could be TRBD1 or TRBD2 (5 bases each). CDR1 MNHEY and CDR2 SMNVEV come from the germline V gene (reference sequence). Trimming took 3 bases from V and 0 from J, leaving 12 bases between them. The CDR3 length is 15 residues. The DNA of the CDR3 is TGTGCCAGCAGTTTCCTGGGGGAGCGCTCCTACGAGCAGTACTTC. Translated: CASSFLGERSYEQYF.

The CDR3 DNA reads as TGCGCCAGCAGCCAATCTCTAGCTAGCTCCTACAATGAGCAGTTCTTC. Translating it yields CASSQSLASSYNEQFF. This chain connects TRBV4-3 to TRBJ2-1, with D tentatively TRBD2 (5 bases). Trimming cost V 2 bases and J 0 bases, with 11 bases left between them. The CDR3 runs to 16 residues. Germline assignment: CDR1 LGHNA and CDR2 YSLEER.

This sequence joins TRBV15 and TRBJ2-7; the D is unclear. The CDR3 is made up of 14 amino acids. Germline CDR1 reads LNHNV; CDR2 reads YYDKDF (reference sequence). The V end lost 0 bases, the J end lost 4 bases, and 10 bases lay between the germline ends. The CDR3 nucleotides read TGTGCCACCAGCAGAGAGGCGACACAGTACGAGCAGTACTTC. Its translation: CATSREATQYEQYF.

The CDR3 here is CASSLSNPFTDTQYF. The CDR3 coding sequence is TGTGCCAGCAGTTTATCGAATCCGTTCACAGATACGCAGTATTTT. V and J are TRBV27 and TRBJ2-3; no reliable D call. The CDR3 covers 15 residues. Germline V lookup: CDR1 MNHEY, CDR2 SMNVEV (reference sequence). The ends were cut back, 0 bases at V and 2 bases at J, with 9 bases in the middle.

The chain employs TRBV2 and TRBJ1-3; no clear D. This CDR3 comprises 16 residues. The germline V and J ends were trimmed by 0 bases and 0 bases, with 9 bases remaining between them. Germline assignment: CDR1 SNHLY and CDR2 FYNNEI. The CDR3, as DNA: TGTGCCAGCAGTGAAGCACCAGGCTACTCTGGAAACACCATATATTTT. It translates to CASSEAPGYSGNTIYF. The full variable domain, completed using reference TRBV2 and TRBJ1-3, is EPEVTQTPSHQVTQMGQEVILRCVPISNHLYFYWYRQILGQKVEFLVSFYNNEISEKSEIFDDQFSVERPDGSNFTLKIRSTKLEDSAMYFCASSEAPGYSGNTIYFGEGSWLTVV.

The J gene is TRBJ2-1, the V gene TRBV11-3, with a tentative D call TRBD2 (6 bases). V gave up 2 bases and J gave up 3 bases, with 17 bases separating them. The CDR3 consists of 17 residues. Per the germline V gene, CDR1 is SGHNT and CDR2 is YENEEA. The CDR3 sequence: CASSLNGLATNYNEQFF. The CDR3 DNA follows: TGTGCCAGCAGCTTAAATGGGCTAGCGACCAACTACAATGAGCAGTTCTTC. The variable domain in full, completed from reference TRBV11-3 and TRBJ2-1, reads EAGVVQSPRYKIIEKKQPVAFWCNPISGHNTLYWYLQNLGQGPELLIRYENEEAVDDSQLPKDRFSAERLKGVDSTLKIQPAELGDSAVYLCASSLNGLATNYNEQFFGPGTRLTVL.

CDR3 in amino acids: CSAVGEQETQYF. The CDR3 DNA is TGCAGCGCCGTTGGGGAGCAAGAGACCCAGTACTTC. The chain links TRBV29-1 to TRBJ2-5, with TRBD2 as a possible D gene (5 bases). This CDR3 comprises 12 residues. The germline CDR1 and CDR2 sequences are SQVTM and ANQGSEA. The germline V and J ends were trimmed by 7 bases and 2 bases, with 11 bases remaining between them. The full variable domain, completed using reference TRBV29-1 and TRBJ2-5, is SAVISQKPSRDICQRGTSLTIQCQVDSQVTMMFWYRQQPGQSLTLIATANQGSEATYESGFVIDKFPISRPNLTFSTLTVSNMSPEDSSIYLCSAVGEQETQYFGPGTRLLVL.

The V gene is TRBV10-3, the J gene TRBJ2-7; D remains unclear. There are 14 residues in the CDR3. CDR1 and CDR2 from the germline V gene are ENHRY and SYGVKD. V gave up 6 bases and J gave up 4 bases, with 16 bases separating them. The CDR3 loop reads CAISRSSVGYEQYF. DNA of the CDR3: TGTGCCATCAGCAGATCATCAGTGGGATACGAGCAGTACTTC.

The chain carries TRBV18 and TRBJ2-1; weak D call: TRBD2 (6 bases). Trimming cost V 11 bases and J 0 bases, with 17 bases left between them. Germline values: CDR1 KGHSH, CDR2 LQKENI. The CDR3 is 15 residues long. CDR3 in amino acids: CASHRGGNSYNEQFF. The CDR3 DNA reads TGTGCCTCACACCGCGGCGGGAACTCCTACAATGAGCAGTTCTTC.

The chain uses TRBV6-5 and TRBJ1-4, with TRBD1 matching 10 bases. The CDR3 runs 15 residues. Looked up from germline, CDR1 is MNHEY and CDR2 is SVGAGI. V was clipped by 6 bases and J by 4 bases; unmatched bases: 5. CDR3 coding DNA: TGTGCCAGCAGCAGCGACAGGGGGCGTAATGAAAAACTGTTTTTT. Residues: CASSSDRGRNEKLFF.

The rearrangement joins TRBV2 to TRBJ2-2; 8 bases are a match to TRBD2. There are 17 residues in the CDR3. J lost 4 bases, V lost 0 bases, and 7 bases had no gene match. From germline, CDR1 is SNHLY and CDR2 FYNNEI. Written as DNA, the CDR3 is TGTGCCAGCAGTGAAGCGGGGGCGGGAGGAACCACCGGGGAGCTGTTTTTT. Translating it yields CASSEAGAGGTTGELFF.

The chain uses TRBV7-2 and TRBJ2-7; D unresolved. The CDR3 length is 16 residues. In germline, CDR1 is SGHTA, CDR2 FQGNSA. Trimming stripped 1 base from V and 3 bases from J, with 16 bases between. The CDR3: CASSLVWSDTNYEQYF. The CDR3 DNA follows: TGTGCCAGCAGCTTAGTTTGGTCAGACACCAACTACGAGCAGTACTTC.

CDR3 protein: CASSPHWGRGTDTQYF. In DNA, the CDR3 is TGTGCCAGCAGCCCTCACTGGGGGAGAGGAACAGATACGCAGTATTTT. V is TRBV7-9 and J is TRBJ2-3, with D perhaps matching TRBD1 or TRBD2 (5 bases each). This CDR3 region has 16 residues. Germline CDR1 is SEHNR and CDR2 is FQNEAQ (reference sequence). The V and J ends lost 5 bases and 3 bases respectively, with 18 bases between them.